Presented here are 22 T cell receptor beta chains from one specimen sequenced in a study of OX40 agonist ivuxolimab in advanced cancers. Libraries were made using the immunoSEQ multiplex PCR assay. What TCRdb holds here is the immuneACCESS table cut down to in-frame rearrangements. Part of the clones is not present; checked against another copy, under half of the missing clones reflect an unresolved V gene, and the others are unexplained. The sample data list about 96,000 clones, and less than 95% of these were observed just once. About 1.5% of the sample comes from the top ten. The sequencing here drew on CD4+ or CD8+ T cells sorted from blood, taken in a trial of the OX40 agonist ivuxolimab. The receptors come from an adult with an advanced solid tumor such as melanoma, head and neck, liver or kidney cancer.

The chain joins TRBV5-8 to TRBJ1-1; D ambiguous. The germline gives CDR1 SGHTS, CDR2 YDEGEE. The CDR3 extends over 12 amino acids. Trimming removed 5 bases at V and 7 bases at J, with 12 bases between. The CDR3 DNA reads as TGTGCCAGCAGATCACCAGGCCTTGAAGCTTTCTTT. Protein product: CASRSPGLEAFF.

The chain uses TRBV18 and TRBJ1-1; possibly TRBD1 for D (5 bases). V dropped 5 bases and J dropped 5 bases, with 15 bases sitting between them. The CDR3 consists of 14 residues. Germline CDR1 reads KGHSH; CDR2 reads LQKENI. Here the CDR3 DNA reads TGTGCCAGCTCAAGGGACCCGGCTGGGACTGAAGCTTTCTTT. Its protein is CASSRDPAGTEAFF.

The J gene is TRBJ2-7, the V gene TRBV5-8, with TRBD1 matching over 9 bases. The V gene end was trimmed by 0 bases and the J gene end by 5 bases; junction bases not matched to a gene: 6. Germline assignment: CDR1 SGHTS and CDR2 YDEGEE. The CDR3 spans 15 residues. In DNA, the CDR3 is TGTGCCAGCAGCTTGGCCGGACAGGGGTGGGACGAGCAGTACTTC. Protein product: CASSLAGQGWDEQYF.

This chain links TRBV11-2 with TRBJ2-5, with D unresolved. The length of the CDR3 is 15 residues. V was trimmed by 5 bases and J by 5 bases, leaving 18 bases between them. Per germline, CDR1 SGHAT and CDR2 FQNNGV. The CDR3 DNA is TGTGCCAGCAGCCGGATGACGGCAGTTGCCGAGACCCAGTACTTC. This sequence encodes CASSRMTAVAETQYF.

This rearrangement joins TRBV11-1 to TRBJ2-3; D is tentatively TRBD1 or TRBD2 (5 bases each). Between the trimmed V and J ends, which lost 0 bases and 0 bases, there was a span of 13 bases. Germline V gives CDR1 SGHAT, CDR2 FQDESV (reference sequence). The CDR3 is 17 amino acids. CDR3 in amino acids: CASSLALYGASTDTQYF. The CDR3 coding sequence is TGTGCCAGCAGCTTAGCGCTTTACGGGGCTAGCACAGATACGCAGTATTTT.

This chain joins TRBV9 and TRBJ2-6, with 8 bases aligning to TRBD2. Per germline, CDR1 SGDLS and CDR2 YYNGEE. Trimming removed 4 bases from V and 0 bases from J; junction bases left unmatched: 6. The CDR3 is 17 amino acids. CDR3 DNA sequence: TGTGCCAGCAGCCCGCGGGAGGCCCCCTCTGGGGCCAACGTCCTGACTTTC. This sequence encodes CASSPREAPSGANVLTF.

A single count supports this clone. The gene calls are TRBV19 and TRBJ2-3; no clear D. CDR1 and CDR2 from the germline V gene are LNHDA and SQIVND (reference sequence). This CDR3 has 14 amino acids. Trimming took off 6 bases at V and 8 bases at J, with 18 bases between the two ends. As DNA, the CDR3 is TGTGCCAGTAGACGGGTTCCAACGGGCGGTACGCAGTATTTT. Translating gives CASRRVPTGGTQYF.

The chain recombines TRBV19 with TRBJ2-1, with 13 bases identical to TRBD2. The CDR3 covers 16 residues. Germline V gives CDR1 LNHDA, CDR2 SQIVND (reference sequence). Germline trimming cut 5 bases from V and 9 bases from J; bases unmatched to any gene: 10. The CDR3 sequence: CASSQAGLAGEGEQFF. CDR3 nucleotides: TGTGCCAGTAGTCAAGCAGGACTAGCGGGAGAAGGTGAGCAGTTCTTC.

The V call is TRBV5-1, the J call TRBJ2-3, with D perhaps matching TRBD2 (5 bases). CDR1 SGHRS and CDR2 YFSETQ come from the germline V gene. There are 16 residues in the CDR3. V was trimmed by 9 bases and J by 4 bases, leaving 24 bases between them. For the CDR3, the DNA is TGCGCCACTAGCCTTGAAGGAGTATATCTTCCAGATACGCAGTATTTT. Its translation: CATSLEGVYLPDTQYF. Variable domain in full (rest from reference TRBV5-1 and TRBJ2-3): KAGVTQTPRYLIKTRGQQVTLSCSPISGHRSVSWYQQTPGQGLQFLFEYFSETQRNKGNFPGRFSGRQFSNSRSEMNVSTLELGDSALYLCATSLEGVYLPDTQYFGPGTRLTVL.

The chain combines TRBV30 with TRBJ1-3; D gene unclear. The germline gives CDR1 GTSNPN, CDR2 SVGIG (reference sequence). The CDR3 covers 14 residues. The ends were cut back, 4 bases at V and 0 bases at J, with 10 bases in the middle. The CDR3 loop reads CAWTPMRSGNTIYF. The CDR3 DNA reads as TGTGCCTGGACCCCGATGCGCTCTGGAAACACCATATATTTT.

This chain links TRBV11-3 with TRBJ1-2; D is possibly TRBD1 (5 bases). V dropped 0 bases and J dropped 3 bases, with 17 bases sitting between them. The CDR3 runs to 17 residues. The V gene's germline CDR1 is SGHNT and CDR2 YENEEA. Here the CDR3 reads CASSLDRLGVMDYGYTF. CDR3 DNA: TGTGCCAGCAGCTTAGATAGATTGGGGGTCATGGACTATGGCTACACCTTC.

This chain links TRBV6-5 with TRBJ2-7; 10 bases align to TRBD2. Per germline, CDR1 MNHEY and CDR2 SVGAGI. The length of the CDR3 is 13 residues. With 4 bases clipped from V and 6 bases from J, the junction kept 3 bases outside the gene matches. The CDR3 region is CASSFGTSVEQYF. Written as DNA, the CDR3 is TGTGCCAGCAGTTTTGGGACTAGCGTCGAGCAGTACTTC.

The chain has TRBV28 and TRBJ2-7, with D perhaps given as TRBD1 or TRBD2 (5 bases each). The CDR3 runs to 13 residues. Trimming removed 5 bases from V and 0 bases from J, with 8 bases in between. Germline-derived CDR1 and CDR2 are MDHEN and SYDVKM. The CDR3 sequence is CASSGGPSYEQYF. The CDR3 region has the DNA TGTGCCAGCAGTGGGGGTCCCTCCTACGAGCAGTACTTC.

J is TRBJ2-1 and V is TRBV28; the D gene is possibly TRBD2 (6 bases). The CDR3 covers 13 residues. The V gene's germline CDR1 is MDHEN and CDR2 SYDVKM. The V and J ends lost 10 bases and 4 bases respectively, with 14 bases between them. CDR3: CAIGGVRYNEQFF. CDR3 bases: TGTGCCATAGGCGGGGTTCGGTACAATGAGCAGTTCTTC.

The chain combines TRBV7-9 with TRBJ1-1; D uncertain. The CDR3 covers 12 residues. Trimming took off 5 bases at V and 1 base at J, with 5 bases between the two ends. CDR1 and CDR2 (germline): SEHNR, FQNEAQ (reference sequence). The CDR3 DNA reads TGTGCCAGCAGCCGGTCGAACACTGAAGCTTTCTTT. The encoded protein is CASSRSNTEAFF. Full variable domain (missing parts from reference TRBV7-9 and TRBJ1-1): DTGVSQNPRHKITKRGQNVTFRCDPISEHNRLYWYRQTLGQGPEFLTYFQNEAQLEKSRLLSDRFSAERPKGSFSTLEIQRTEQGDSAMYLCASSRSNTEAFFGQGTRLTVV.

J is TRBJ2-7 and V is TRBV21-1; whether TRBD2, the table's D call, matches the DNA was not checked. TRBV21-1 is assigned pseudogene status. The CDR3 is 14 amino acids. Written as DNA, the CDR3 is TGTGCCAGCAGCACTCCGGGAGGGCCCCCCGAGCAGTACTTC. Amino acids: CASSTPGGPPEQYF.

This clone is categorized as medium-sized. CDR3 region: CASSLDISGSVGDTQYF. In nucleotides, the CDR3 is TGTGCCAGCAGCTTGGATATTAGCGGGAGTGTTGGGGATACGCAGTATTTT. This chain uses TRBV5-4 with TRBJ2-3, with TRBD2 matching 9 bases. The trim removed 0 bases at V and 6 bases at J, leaving 11 bases unmatched. Germline assignment: CDR1 SGHNT and CDR2 YYREEE (reference sequence). CDR3 length equals 17 residues.

This sequence joins TRBV5-4 and TRBJ2-2, with 7 positions matching TRBD1. The junction had 7 bases not matched to a gene; V was cut back by 0 bases and J by 5 bases. The CDR3 is 16 residues long. Germline CDR1 reads SGHNT; CDR2 reads YYREEE (reference sequence). The CDR3 reads CASSLDRQGNTGELFF. In nucleotides, the CDR3 is TGTGCCAGCAGCTTGGACCGACAGGGAAATACCGGGGAGCTGTTTTTT.

This clone showed up just once. The chain uses TRBV18 and TRBJ2-3, with a tentative D call TRBD1 (6 bases). Germline V CDR1 and CDR2: KGHSH, LQKENI. Trimming stripped 5 bases from V and 6 bases from J, with 15 bases between. The CDR3 has 14 residues. CDR3 coding DNA: TGTGCCAGCTCAAGAGGCAGGGGCGGCGATACGCAGTATTTT. It yields the protein CASSRGRGGDTQYF.

V gene TRBV4-3 combines with J gene TRBJ1-4; unclear D gene. Germline V gene data show CDR1 as LGHNA and CDR2 as YSLEER. The CDR3 runs 16 residues. The V end lost 4 bases, the J end lost 3 bases, and 15 bases lay between the germline ends. In nucleotides, the CDR3 is TGCGCCAGCAGCCCAGAGTGGGCGGACGCTAATGAAAAACTGTTTTTT. Translation: CASSPEWADANEKLFF.

This chain connects TRBV25-1 to TRBJ2-7; TRBD1 agrees at 9 bases. V was pared by 5 bases and J by 4 bases, with 6 bases of the junction left unmatched. The CDR3 sequence is 14 residues long. The germline V gene encodes CDR1 MGHDK and CDR2 SYGVNS. The CDR3 here is CASSPGTGSYEQYF. For the CDR3, the DNA is TGTGCCAGCAGTCCCGGGACAGGGTCATACGAGCAGTACTTC.

This sequence joins TRBV5-1 and TRBJ2-7; 7 nucleotides align to TRBD1. CDR1 SGHRS and CDR2 YFSETQ come from the germline V gene. The CDR3 is 15 residues long. V gave up 1 base and J gave up 4 bases; unmatched junction bases: 8. CDR3 amino acids: CASSLNRGDLYEQYF. CDR3 nucleotides: TGCGCCAGCAGCTTGAACAGGGGAGACCTTTACGAGCAGTACTTC.